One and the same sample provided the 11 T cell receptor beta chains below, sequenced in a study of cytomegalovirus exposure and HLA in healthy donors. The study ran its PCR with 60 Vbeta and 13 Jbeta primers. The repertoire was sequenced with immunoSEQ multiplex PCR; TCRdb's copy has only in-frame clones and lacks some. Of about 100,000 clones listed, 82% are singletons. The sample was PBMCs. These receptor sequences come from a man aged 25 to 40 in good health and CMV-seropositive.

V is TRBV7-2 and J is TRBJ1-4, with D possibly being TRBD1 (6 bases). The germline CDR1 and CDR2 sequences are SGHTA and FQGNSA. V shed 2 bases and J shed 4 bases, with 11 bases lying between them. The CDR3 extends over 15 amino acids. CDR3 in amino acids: CASSLRPGVNEKLFF. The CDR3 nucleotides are TGTGCCAGCAGCTTAAGGCCAGGGGTTAATGAAAAACTGTTTTTT.

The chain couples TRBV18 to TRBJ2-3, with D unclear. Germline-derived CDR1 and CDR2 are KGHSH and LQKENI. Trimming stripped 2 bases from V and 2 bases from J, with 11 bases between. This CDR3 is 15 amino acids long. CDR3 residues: CASSPAPSSTDTQYF. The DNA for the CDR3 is TGTGCCAGCTCACCAGCCCCTAGTTCCACAGATACGCAGTATTTT.

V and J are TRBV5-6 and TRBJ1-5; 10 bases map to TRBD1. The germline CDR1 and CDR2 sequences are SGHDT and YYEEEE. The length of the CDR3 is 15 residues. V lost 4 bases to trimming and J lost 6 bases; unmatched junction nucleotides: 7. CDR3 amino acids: CASSGGQGRSQPQHF. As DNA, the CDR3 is TGTGCCAGCAGCGGGGGACAGGGGAGGTCTCAGCCCCAGCATTTT.

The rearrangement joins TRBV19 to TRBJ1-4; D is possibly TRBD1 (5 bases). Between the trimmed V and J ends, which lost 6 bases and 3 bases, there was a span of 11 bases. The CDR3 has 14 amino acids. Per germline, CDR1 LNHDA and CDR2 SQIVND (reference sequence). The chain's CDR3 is CASRGGAANEKLFF. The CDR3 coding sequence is TGTGCCAGTAGAGGAGGGGCAGCTAATGAAAAACTGTTTTTT.

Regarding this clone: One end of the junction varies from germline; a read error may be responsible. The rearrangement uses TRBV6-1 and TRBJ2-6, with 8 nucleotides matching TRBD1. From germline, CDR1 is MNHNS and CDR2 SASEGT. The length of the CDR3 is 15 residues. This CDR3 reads CASSHRGSGANGLTF. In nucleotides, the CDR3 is TGTGCCAGCAGTCACAGGGGGTCTGGGGCCAACGGCCTGACTTTC.

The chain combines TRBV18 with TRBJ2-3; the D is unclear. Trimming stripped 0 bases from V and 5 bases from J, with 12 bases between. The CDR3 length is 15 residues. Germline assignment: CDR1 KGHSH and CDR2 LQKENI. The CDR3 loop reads CASSPPIQPGDTQYF. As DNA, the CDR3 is TGTGCCAGCTCACCACCGATACAGCCTGGAGATACGCAGTATTTT.

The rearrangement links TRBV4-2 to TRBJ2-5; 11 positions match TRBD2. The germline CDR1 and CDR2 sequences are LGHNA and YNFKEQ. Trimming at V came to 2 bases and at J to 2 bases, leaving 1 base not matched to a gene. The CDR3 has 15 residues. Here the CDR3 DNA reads TGTGCCAGCAGCCAATGGACTAGCGGGCAAGAGACCCAGTACTTC. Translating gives CASSQWTSGQETQYF.

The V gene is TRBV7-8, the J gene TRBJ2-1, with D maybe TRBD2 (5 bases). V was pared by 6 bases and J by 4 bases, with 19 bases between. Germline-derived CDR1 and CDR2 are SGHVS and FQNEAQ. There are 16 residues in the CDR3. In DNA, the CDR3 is TGTGCCAGCAGTGCCGCCGGGCTAGCTCTTTACAATGAGCAGTTCTTC. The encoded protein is CASSAAGLALYNEQFF.

CDR3: CASSMDRAIEDGYTF. The CDR3 coding sequence is TGTGCCAGCAGCATGGACAGGGCCATTGAGGATGGCTACACCTTC. J is TRBJ1-2 and V is TRBV7-2, with 8 bases matching TRBD1. V lost 5 bases and J lost 6; bases outside the gene matches: 11. There are 15 residues in the CDR3. Per germline, CDR1 SGHTA and CDR2 FQGNSA.

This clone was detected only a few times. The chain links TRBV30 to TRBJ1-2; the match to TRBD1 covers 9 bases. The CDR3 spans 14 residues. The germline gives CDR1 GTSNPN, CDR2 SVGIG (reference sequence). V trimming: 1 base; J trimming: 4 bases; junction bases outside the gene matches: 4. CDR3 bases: TGTGCCTGGAGTGGGACAGGGGCCTTCTATGGCTACACCTTC. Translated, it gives CAWSGTGAFYGYTF.

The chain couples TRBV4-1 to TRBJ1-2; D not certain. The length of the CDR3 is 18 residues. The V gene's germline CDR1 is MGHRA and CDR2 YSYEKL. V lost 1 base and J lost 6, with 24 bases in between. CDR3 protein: CASSQGPLRGGRFNGYTF. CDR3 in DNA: TGCGCCAGCAGCCAAGGCCCCCTTCGGGGTGGGAGGTTCAATGGCTACACCTTC.